This record concerns one T cell receptor beta chain sequence. What this receptor recognizes is not known. No per-base quality is available; no much larger clone lies one base away. The entire isolated RNA was reverse transcribed using the High Capacity cDNA Reverse Transcription Kit, and thus expressed TCRB transcripts were sequenced. Naive, central memory and regulatory T cell samples underwent deep immunoSEQ sequencing, averaging around 4 million total reads per sample. Sorted cells were lysed in RLT buffer, and RNA was extracted using DNase-treated RNeasy Micro or Mini kits according to cell number. To prevent cross-contamination, each cell subset was processed individually, whereas patient and healthy donor samples were processed jointly. TCRB sequences were amplified from cDNA with the immunoSEQ multiplex PCR, producing 87-bp fragments spanning the CDR3 region. Sequencing of the amplicons was done on the Illumina HiSeq platform. Per the authors' processing: Synthetic template baselines were used to correct PCR bias computationally, reads within Hamming distance 2 were collapsed together, and singletons that could not be merged were discarded. Reads were aligned to IMGT to assign V, D and J genes, CDR3 length, and insertions or deletions at six rearrangement sites. Within each subset, clonotype counts were normalized to sorted cell number, and only after that were true diversity and Gini coefficients computed with the tcR R package. The overlap coefficient, calculated on TCRB nucleotide sequences, was used to quantify repertoire sharing. TCRdb's version of the immuneACCESS table is confined to in-frame rearrangements and falls short of the full clone set. An unresolved V gene accounts for under half of the shortfall where checked; the remainder is of unknown origin. Clone size and the V and J calls come from that table; the DNA yielded D and trimming. Counted in this sample were roughly 150,000 clones; 8.5% to 14% of them appeared once. The leading ten clones occupy roughly 1.9% of the sample.

CDR1 and CDR2 are read off the germline V gene as SGHRS and YFSETQ. From cysteine to phenylalanine, the CDR3 is 16 amino acids long. Solely the CDR3 DNA is kept, with 48 bases framed from the first base. At the junction V is shortened by 0 bases and J by 0 bases, with 9 bases in between. The data belong to a study of beta chain features in type 1 diabetes (dated by TCRdb to 2017 to 2018). Background for the entire study: Mean age, gender distribution, total cell number and subset yield did not differ between patients and healthy donors. A total of about 100,000,000 sorted cells were examined across all samples, and RNA yield correlated strongly with the number of cells per subset. In the study, recently diagnosed type 1 diabetes patients and matched healthy donors were compared on the TCRB repertoires of their sorted circulating CD4+ T cell subsets. Regulatory and stem cell-like memory subsets were obtained from only 8 patients and about 8 healthy donors, while naive and central memory subsets were obtained from all 30 or so donors. What the study reported, not specific to this receptor: The naive, central memory and regulatory TCRB repertoires appeared to resemble one another more closely among patients than among healthy donors. Only small numbers of individuals were included in the HLA sub-analyses, which left unresolved whether HLA type had any influence on TCRB rearrangement. Type 1 diabetes patients showed a moderate but significant shortening of TCRB CDR3 length in all four CD4+ subsets. Because cDNA was sequenced instead of genomic DNA, highly expressing activated cells could be over-represented, though the groups showed no difference in activation or CD3 levels. At VDJ recombination sites, patients with type 1 diabetes made fewer insertions and deleted more nucleotides, a pattern implying thymic rearrangement abnormalities. PCR may preferentially amplify shorter templates, but because patient and control samples were amplified and corrected together, any resulting skew would affect both groups equally.

Each donor gave one peripheral blood draw, approximately 120 mL on average, collected into heparinised tubes. Naive, central memory, regulatory and stem cell-like memory CD4+ T cells were sorted on a BD FACSAria II using a panel including CD45RO, CCR7, CD25, CD127, CD95 and CD27. A purity above 95% was achieved for all sorted populations. PBMCs were separated immediately by Lymphoprep density gradient centrifugation and were stained directly, without being cultured. To minimize batch effects, samples were stained and sorted in pairs, one healthy donor with one patient per experiment. Sequencing input: central memory CD4+ T cells from blood. The receptor was isolated from a young man in good health. In this chain, TRBV5-1 is recombined with TRBJ1-4, with no confidently assigned D gene. This receptor carries the CDR3 CASSLGYRATNEKLFF. The DNA is TGCGCCAGCAGCTTGGGGTACAGAGCAACTAATGAAAAACTGTTTTTT.